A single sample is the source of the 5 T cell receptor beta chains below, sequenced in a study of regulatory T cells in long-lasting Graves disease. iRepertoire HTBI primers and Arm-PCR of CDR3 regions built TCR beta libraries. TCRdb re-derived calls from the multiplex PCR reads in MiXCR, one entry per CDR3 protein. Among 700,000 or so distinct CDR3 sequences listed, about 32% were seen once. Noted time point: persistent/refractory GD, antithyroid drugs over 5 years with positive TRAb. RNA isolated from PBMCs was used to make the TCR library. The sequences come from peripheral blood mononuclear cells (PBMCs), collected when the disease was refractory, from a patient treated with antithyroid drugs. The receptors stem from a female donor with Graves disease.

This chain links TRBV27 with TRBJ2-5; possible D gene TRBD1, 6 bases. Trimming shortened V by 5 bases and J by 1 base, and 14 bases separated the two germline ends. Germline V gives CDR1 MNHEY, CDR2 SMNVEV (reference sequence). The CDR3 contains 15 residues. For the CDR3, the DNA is TGTGCCAGCAGTATCGCCAACAGGGTCCAAGAGACCCAGTACTTC. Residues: CASSIANRVQETQYF.

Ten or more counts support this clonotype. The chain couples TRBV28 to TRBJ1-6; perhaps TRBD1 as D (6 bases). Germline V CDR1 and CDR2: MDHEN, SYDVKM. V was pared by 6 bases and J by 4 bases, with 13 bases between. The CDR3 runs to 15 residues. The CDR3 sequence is CASSEQGRYNSPLHF. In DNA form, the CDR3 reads TGTGCCAGCAGCGAGCAGGGGCGATATAATTCACCCCTCCACTTT.

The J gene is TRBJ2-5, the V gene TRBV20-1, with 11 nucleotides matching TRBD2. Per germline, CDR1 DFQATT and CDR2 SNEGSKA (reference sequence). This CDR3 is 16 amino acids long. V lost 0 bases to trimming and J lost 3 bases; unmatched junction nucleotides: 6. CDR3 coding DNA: TGCAGTGCTAGAGAAATGAAGACTAGCGGGGAAGAGACCCAGTACTTC. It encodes CSAREMKTSGEETQYF.

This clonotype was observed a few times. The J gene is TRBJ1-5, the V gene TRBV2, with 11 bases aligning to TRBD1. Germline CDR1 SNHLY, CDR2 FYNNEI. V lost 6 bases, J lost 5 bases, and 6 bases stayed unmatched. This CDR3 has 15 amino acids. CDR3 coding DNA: TGTGCCAGCAGATTAGGGACAGGGGGTGATCAGCCCCAGCATTTT. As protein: CASRLGTGGDQPQHF.

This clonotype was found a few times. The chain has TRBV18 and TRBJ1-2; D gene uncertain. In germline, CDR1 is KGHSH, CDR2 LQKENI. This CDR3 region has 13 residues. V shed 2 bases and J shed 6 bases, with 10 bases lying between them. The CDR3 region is CASSPRQDDGYTF. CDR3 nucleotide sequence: TGTGCCAGCTCACCAAGGCAGGACGATGGCTACACCTTC.